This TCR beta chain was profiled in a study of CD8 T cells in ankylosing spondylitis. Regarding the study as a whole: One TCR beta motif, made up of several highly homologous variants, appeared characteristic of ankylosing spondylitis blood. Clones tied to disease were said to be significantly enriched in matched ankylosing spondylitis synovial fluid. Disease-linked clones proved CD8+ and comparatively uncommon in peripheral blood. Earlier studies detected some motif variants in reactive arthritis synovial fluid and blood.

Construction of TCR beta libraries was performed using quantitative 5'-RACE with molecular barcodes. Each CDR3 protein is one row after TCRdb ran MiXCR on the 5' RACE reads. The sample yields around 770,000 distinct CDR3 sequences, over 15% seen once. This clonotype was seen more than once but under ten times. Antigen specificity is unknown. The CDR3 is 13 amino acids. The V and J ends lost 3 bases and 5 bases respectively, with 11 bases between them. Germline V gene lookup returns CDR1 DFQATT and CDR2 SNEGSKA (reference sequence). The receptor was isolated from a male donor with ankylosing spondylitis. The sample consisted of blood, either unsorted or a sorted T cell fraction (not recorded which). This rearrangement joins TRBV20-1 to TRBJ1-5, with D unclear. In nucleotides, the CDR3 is TGCAGTGCTAGTGCGGGGAAGGATCAGCCCCAGCATTTT. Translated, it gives CSASAGKDQPQHF.